This T cell receptor (beta chain) was sequenced in a study of post-analysis software for immune sequencing data (dated by TCRdb to between 2015 and 2017). About the study as a whole: Recorded disease courses included relapsing-remitting, secondary progressive and progressive-relapsing multiple sclerosis, with some patients lacking subtype annotation. The multiple sclerosis patient repertoires were compared with 10 to 12 previously published healthy control repertoires from donors aged about 6 to 25 years. A subset of samples was prepared in parallel using single-end sample barcoding, then pooled and co-amplified after Illumina adapter ligation. Summary of the overall study and its limitations: Direct clustering with F measure revealed strong co-clustering of samples prepared in the same batch, which led to a batch-effect correction. Patients showed significantly higher frequencies than controls for five TRBV segments, among them TRBV5-6, TRBV5-1 and TRBV20-1. Compared with controls, multiple sclerosis patients had significantly lower normalized Chao1 diversity, a finding suggesting substantial peripheral T-cell clonal expansion. The multiple sclerosis patient group was slightly younger than the control group.

The CDR3 numbers 16 residues from cysteine through phenylalanine. Of all the DNA, just the CDR3 is kept, 48 bases in frame from base 1. CDR1 and CDR2 (MNHEY, SMNVEV) derive from the germline V gene (reference sequence). Concerning this clonotype: This clone's antigen is unknown. A read error may account for a junction end that differs from germline.

To demonstrate the VDJtools post-analysis software, the study profiled TCR beta repertoires from the peripheral blood of about a dozen young patients with multiple sclerosis. Multiple sclerosis patients were children and adolescents aged about 6 to 16 years. Receptors were amplified or captured by PCR. The listed sequencing device is Illumina HiSeq 2500. Unique molecular identifiers were incorporated into TCR beta cDNA libraries to reduce PCR and sequencing biases. Around 500,000 cDNA molecules were obtained for every 1 to 10 million input T cells, so each molecule roughly corresponded to one T cell. Patient libraries were prepared and sequenced with the same protocol used for the earlier healthy control dataset. Samples belonging to the same batch were prepared together, multiplexed and sequenced on a shared HiSeq lane. The authors processed their data as follows. Raw barcoded reads were processed with MIGEC, discarding single-read molecular identifier groups before consensus assembly and CDR3 extraction. Clonotype tables were post-analysed with VDJtools, and diversity was normalized by down-sampling all datasets to the smallest sample size. To correct batch-related cross-sample contamination, repertoire overlap clustering matched CDR3 amino acid sequences but not nucleotide sequences. TCRdb trimmed the raw reads at Q25, called clones with MiXCR and kept productive beta chains. Each entry merges the rows of one CDR3 protein and shows their most common DNA and genes. The V and J calls and clone size come from TCRdb's table, not from the authors' own analysis. The sample contains hundreds of thousands of distinct CDR3 sequences, roughly 27% of them found a single time. The top ten clones comprise around 0.55% of the sample.

Sequenced: blood. The sequence came from a girl aged 10 to 17 with multiple sclerosis. The chain links TRBV27 with TRBJ2-7; the D gene could be TRBD1 or TRBD2, each one agreeing over 5 bases. This receptor carries the CDR3 CASTRTSPREGNERYF. The DNA reads TGTGCCAGCACCAGAACAAGTCCGAGAGAGGGGAACGAGCGGTACTTC.